This T cell receptor beta chain was profiled in a study of patients and donors after allogeneic stem cell transplantation. V was clipped by 2 bases and J by 3 bases, with 15 bases between them. The CDR3 covers 15 residues. Germline V lookup: CDR1 SGHRS, CDR2 YFSETQ. TCRdb re-called the RT-PCR reads through MiXCR, storing one row per CDR3 protein. The table shows a few hundred thousand distinct CDR3 sequences, with 38% occurring only once. The receptor's source is a human donor who was either an allogeneic HSCT recipient or a stem cell or donor lymphocyte infusion donor (not recorded which). It is not recorded whose cells these are; they may come from a transplant donor. The sample taken for sequencing was blood, either unsorted or a sorted T cell fraction (not recorded which). The chain is built from TRBV5-1 and TRBJ2-7, with D hard to call. In DNA, the CDR3 is TGCGCCAGCAGCTTAGACTCACAACCCAACTACGAGCAGTACTTC. Its translation: CASSLDSQPNYEQYF.